A selection of T cell receptor beta chains follows, all from one sample in a study of blood T cell repertoires in COVID-19. Profiling relied on immunoSEQ multiplex PCR, and the TCRdb table lists in-frame clones only, not all of them. The repertoire has about 49,000 clones, about nine tenths of them found once; the top ten carry about 4.7%. The sample taken for sequencing was peripheral blood. These receptors were obtained from a human donor in a cohort sampled during active COVID-19. CDR3s include the opening cysteine and the closing phenylalanine or tryptophan. A D gene is named only where the DNA matches it firmly. Clone sizes are given selectively: once, few, many, or a class where the clone is expanded.

NA TRBD1 TRBJ2-1 TRBV29-1 CSAHSPDRTYNEQFF TGCAGCGCCCATAGCCCGGACAGGACCTACAATGAGCAGTTCTTC
NA TRBD2 TRBJ2-1 TRBV9 CASSRGGRTLDEQFF TGTGCCAGCAGCCGGGGGGGACGGACCCTCGATGAGCAGTTCTTC
NA TRBD2 TRBJ2-5 TRBV5-4 CASGLAGEETQYF TGTGCCAGTGGACTAGCGGGAGAAGAGACCCAGTACTTC
NA TRBD1 TRBJ2-1 TRBV10-3 CAISEPDRGHNEQFF TGTGCCATCAGTGAGCCTGACAGGGGGCACAATGAGCAGTTCTTC
once NA TRBJ2-3 TRBV9 CASSVAYTDTQYF TGTGCCAGCAGCGTAGCTTACACAGATACGCAGTATTTT
NA NA TRBJ2-5 TRBV2 CASSGKRNQETQYF TGTGCCAGCAGTGGTAAGCGCAACCAAGAGACCCAGTACTTC
NA NA TRBJ2-5 TRBV4-3 CASSQGGSDETQYF TGCGCCAGCAGCCAGGGGGGATCGGATGAGACCCAGTACTTC
NA NA TRBJ2-3 TRBV24-1 CATSETGTHLTDTQYF TGTGCCACCAGTGAGACCGGGACACACCTCACAGATACGCAGTATTTT
NA NA TRBJ2-3 TRBV6-1 CASSEARGGLGTDTQYF TGTGCCAGCAGTGAAGCCAGGGGGGGACTAGGCACAGATACGCAGTATTTT
few NA TRBJ1-4 TRBV19 CASSILRRTGNEKLFF TGTGCCAGTAGTATACTCCGGAGAACAGGGAATGAAAAACTGTTTTTT
NA NA TRBJ2-1 TRBV7-6 CASSGSGTHRGEQFF TGTGCCAGCAGCGGTAGCGGGACACACAGGGGTGAGCAGTTCTTC
once NA TRBJ2-5 TRBV18 CASSQLQGSQETQYF TGTGCCAGCTCACAACTTCAGGGGTCCCAAGAGACCCAGTACTTC
NA TRBD1 TRBJ1-2 TRBV5-5 CASSLGLRDSYYGYTF TGTGCCAGCAGCTTGGGCCTCCGGGACAGCTACTATGGCTACACCTTC
NA TRBD2 TRBJ2-7 TRBV2 CASSLGLGGAQYF TGTGCCAGCAGTTTAGGACTAGGTGGGGCGCAGTACTTC
NA TRBD2 TRBJ2-3 TRBV5-4 CASSPGLADTDTQYF TGTGCCAGCAGCCCGGGACTAGCGGACACAGATACGCAGTATTTT
NA NA TRBJ2-7 TRBV18 CASSPDTESRQYF TGTGCCAGCTCTCCGGACACGGAGTCCAGGCAGTACTTC
NA NA TRBJ2-1 TRBV12-3/TRBV12-4 CASSLPPKQFF TGTGCCAGCAGTTTACCCCCAAAGCAGTTCTTC
NA NA TRBJ1-4 TRBV5-1 CASSDSLGEKLFF TGCGCCAGCAGTGACTCCCTGGGTGAAAAACTGTTTTTT
NA NA TRBJ2-7 TRBV9 CASSPLGQGKNEQYF TGTGCCAGCAGCCCCCTGGGGCAGGGGAAGAACGAGCAGTACTTC
NA NA TRBJ2-3 TRBV7-9 CASSRDFTDTQYF TGTGCCAGCAGCCGGGACTTCACAGATACGCAGTATTTT
NA TRBD2 TRBJ2-1 TRBV27 CASTSPAAGAGNEQFF TGTGCCAGCACTTCCCCGGCAGCGGGAGCAGGGAATGAGCAGTTCTTC
NA TRBD2 TRBJ2-1 TRBV19 CASSIPSASGGYNEQFF TGTGCCAGTAGTATCCCCTCGGCTAGCGGGGGATACAATGAGCAGTTCTTC
NA TRBD2 TRBJ2-1 TRBV5-4 CASSSLAGGDNEQFF TGTGCCAGCAGCTCACTAGCGGGAGGGGACAATGAGCAGTTCTTC
NA NA TRBJ2-2 TRBV6-5 CASRTDTGELFF TGTGCCAGCAGGACAGACACCGGGGAGCTGTTTTTT
NA TRBD1 TRBJ2-3 TRBV19 CASSGDRRDTQYF TGTGCCAGTAGTGGGGACAGGCGCGATACGCAGTATTTT
NA NA TRBJ1-1 TRBV6-5 CASNVGQVNTEAFF TGTGCCAGCAACGTGGGGCAGGTGAACACTGAAGCTTTCTTT
NA NA TRBJ1-3 TRBV4-2 CASSQGVGPRGSGNTIYF TGTGCCAGCAGCCAAGGAGTCGGACCGCGGGGCTCTGGAAACACCATATATTTT
once TRBD2 TRBJ2-3 TRBV20-1 CSASTGGTQYF TGCAGTGCTAGTACGGGGGGTACGCAGTATTTT
NA TRBD2 TRBJ2-1 TRBV5-1 CASAGMTSSNNEQFF TGCGCCAGCGCTGGGATGACTAGCAGTAACAATGAGCAGTTCTTC
NA NA TRBJ2-5 TRBV3-1/TRBV3-2 CASGLQGQETQYF TGTGCCAGCGGTCTGCAGGGCCAAGAGACCCAGTACTTC
NA TRBD2 TRBJ2-1 TRBV18 CASSPRRLAGGPASHEQFF TGTGCCAGCTCACCTAGACGACTAGCGGGAGGGCCGGCGTCACATGAGCAGTTCTTC
NA TRBD1 TRBJ1-5 TRBV2 CASNGQGGKQPQHF TGTGCCAGCAATGGACAGGGGGGGAAACAGCCCCAGCATTTT
NA NA TRBJ1-6 TRBV14 CASSFGQYNSPLHF TGTGCCAGCAGCTTCGGACAGTATAATTCACCCCTCCACTTT
NA NA TRBJ2-1 TRBV4-1 CASSARGGYNEQFF TGCGCCAGCAGCGCGCGTGGAGGGTACAATGAGCAGTTCTTC
NA NA TRBJ1-5 TRBV12-3/TRBV12-4 CASSLGGQQPQHF TGTGCCAGCAGTTTAGGAGGTCAGCAGCCCCAGCATTTT
NA NA TRBJ2-5 TRBV13 CASSQEGGSETQYF TGTGCCAGCAGCCAGGAGGGGGGGTCAGAGACCCAGTACTTC
NA NA TRBJ2-1 TRBV3-1/TRBV3-2 CASSQGLNKQFF TGTGCCAGCAGCCAAGGACTTAATAAGCAGTTCTTC
NA NA TRBJ2-3 TRBV7-2 CASSPFGTDTQYF TGTGCCAGCAGTCCCTTCGGCACAGATACGCAGTATTTT
NA TRBD2 TRBJ2-3 TRBV3-1/TRBV3-2 CASSQEGNGRRKTDTQYF TGTGCCAGCAGCCAAGAAGGGAACGGGAGGAGGAAGACAGATACGCAGTATTTT
NA NA TRBJ1-5 TRBV6-5 CASSGPDNYQPQHF TGTGCCAGCTCGGGTCCAGATAACTATCAGCCCCAGCATTTT
NA NA TRBJ1-1 TRBV4-1 CASSQAPSTEAFF TGCGCCAGCAGCCAAGCCCCCAGTACTGAAGCTTTCTTT
once TRBD1 TRBJ2-7 TRBV29-1 CSVEIGTVPNEQYF TGCAGCGTTGAGATAGGGACAGTTCCGAACGAGCAGTACTTC
once NA TRBJ2-3 TRBV7-3 CASSLTSRDEDTQYF TGTGCCAGCAGCTTAACGTCTCGAGATGAAGATACGCAGTATTTT
few TRBD1 TRBJ1-5 TRBV2 CASSGDREVQPQHF TGTGCCAGCAGTGGGGACAGGGAAGTTCAGCCCCAGCATTTT
NA TRBD1 TRBJ2-7 TRBV4-2 CASSQGQGASYEQYF TGTGCCAGCAGCCAAGGGCAGGGGGCTTCCTACGAGCAGTACTTC
NA NA TRBJ2-7 TRBV28 CASSSPGANYEQYF TGTGCCAGCAGTTCACCGGGAGCGAACTACGAGCAGTACTTC
NA NA TRBJ1-1 TRBV6-5 CASSYLQGGTEAFF TGTGCCAGCAGTTACCTCCAGGGCGGCACTGAAGCTTTCTTT
once TRBD1 TRBJ2-5 TRBV3-1/TRBV3-2 CASSQRTGGETQYF TGTGCCAGCAGCCAAAGGACAGGGGGAGAGACCCAGTACTTC
NA NA TRBJ1-4 TRBV4-2 CASSQVDIYATNEKLFF TGTGCCAGCAGCCAAGTGGACATTTATGCAACTAATGAAAAACTGTTTTTT
few NA TRBJ2-2 TRBV6-5 CASRLAGTSTGELFF TGTGCCAGCAGGTTGGCGGGGACTTCGACCGGGGAGCTGTTTTTT
NA TRBD2 TRBJ2-7 TRBV5-4 CASSLLAGGRHEQYF TGTGCCAGCAGCTTACTAGCGGGAGGTCGGCACGAGCAGTACTTC
NA NA TRBJ2-3 TRBV12-3/TRBV12-4 CASRVARADTQYF TGTGCCAGCAGGGTCGCAAGAGCAGATACGCAGTATTTT
NA TRBD1 TRBJ2-3 TRBV24-1 CATRDRGSDTQYF TGTGCCACCAGAGACAGGGGGAGTGATACGCAGTATTTT
NA TRBD1 TRBJ2-1 TRBV2 CASREQGASYNEQFF TGTGCCAGCAGGGAACAGGGGGCCTCCTACAATGAGCAGTTCTTC